This TCR beta chain originates from a study of persistence of HIV-infected CD4 T cells. About the study: Blood samples, up to about 200 mL, came from multiple time points, except two leukapheresis donors sampled once. Broader study findings: Degenerate expanded CDR3beta sequences were enriched among CMV- and Gag-responding cells.

With respect to this clone: Its antigen is still unknown.

Trimming left V 3 bases short and J 10 bases short, with 16 bases between. Germline V gene data show CDR1 as ENHRY and CDR2 as SYGVKD. The CDR3 has 15 residues. The stimulus was lysate of CMV-infected fibroblasts, about 10 ug/mL. Sorting of responding CD4+ T cells relied on upregulated CD40 ligand together with CD69. Donors had CD4+ T cell counts above 400 cells/uL and were CMV-seropositive. Anti-CD28/CD49d costimulation, CD40-blocking antibody and enfuvirtide were given to CD8-depleted PBMCs for approximately 18 hours. The immunoSEQ assay was version 4, run in survey mode. TCRdb's copy holds only in-frame clones and misses some; the assay was immunoSEQ multiplex PCR. Seen here are some 16,000 clones, about 65% observed once, and the top ten hold roughly 8%.

This clonotype was sampled from an adult woman with HIV who was CMV-seropositive. This chain joins TRBV10-3 and TRBJ1-6, with TRBD1 as a possible D gene (6 bases). The sequencing here drew on CD4+ T cells sorted from PBMCs after roughly 18-hour stimulation, taken from a patient who received antiretroviral therapy. CDR3 residues: CAISEGGGRNSPLHF. The CDR3 DNA sequence: TGTGCCATCAGTGAAGGGGGAGGTAGAAACTCACCCCTCCACTTT.